One T cell receptor (beta chain) is described in this entry. The antigen is unknown. The sample is drawn from a study of T cell responses to AZD1222 COVID-19 vaccine. The study's findings and limits: Nearly half of the spike-specific TCRs reportedly recognize variant regions that carry no mutations. It should be noted that donors were predominantly white British and more often female, and clonal diversity was possibly underestimated.

This table comes from immunoSEQ multiplex PCR, and its TCRdb copy is limited to in-frame clones, with some not included. The data hold some 180,000 clones, with approximately 92% observed a single time. Trimming shortened V by 10 bases and J by 0 bases, and 13 bases separated the two germline ends. Germline V lookup: CDR1 SNHLY, CDR2 FYNNEI. This CDR3 is 13 amino acids long. Sequencing used peripheral blood, obtained on day 0 of AZD1222 vaccination. The V and J genes are TRBV2 and TRBJ2-7, with D possibly TRBD1 on 6 matching bases. The TCR originated in an adult in good health. The CDR3 here is CANRDTSSYEQYF. CDR3 DNA sequence: TGTGCCAACCGGGACACAAGCTCCTACGAGCAGTACTTC.